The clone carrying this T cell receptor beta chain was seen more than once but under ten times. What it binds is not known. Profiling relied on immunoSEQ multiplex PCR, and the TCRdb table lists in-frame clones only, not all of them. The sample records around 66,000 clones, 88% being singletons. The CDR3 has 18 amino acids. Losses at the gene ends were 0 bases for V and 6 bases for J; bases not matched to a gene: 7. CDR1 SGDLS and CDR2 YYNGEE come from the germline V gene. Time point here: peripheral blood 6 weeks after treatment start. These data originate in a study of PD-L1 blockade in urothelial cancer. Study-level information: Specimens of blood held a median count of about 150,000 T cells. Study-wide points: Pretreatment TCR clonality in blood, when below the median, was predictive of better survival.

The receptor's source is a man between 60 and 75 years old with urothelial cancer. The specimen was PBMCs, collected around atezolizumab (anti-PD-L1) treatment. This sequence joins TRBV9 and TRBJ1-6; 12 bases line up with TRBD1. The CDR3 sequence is CASSVGMGQGAPNSPLHF. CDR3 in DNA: TGTGCCAGCAGCGTAGGAATGGGACAGGGGGCGCCTAATTCACCCCTCCACTTT.